Listed here are 28 T cell receptor beta chains from one sample, sequenced in a study of T cells in Graves' hyperthyroidism and ophthalmopathy. RNA transcripts provided the source from which TCR beta CDR3 regions were amplified. TCR CDR3 underwent first-round RT-PCR with the HTBI primer set. Each CDR3 protein gets one entry after TCRdb re-called the multiplex PCR reads with MiXCR. The data contain fewer than 750,000 distinct CDR3 sequences, roughly 14% of them singletons. Material: blood. The receptors stem from a woman aged 40 to 55 with Graves' ophthalmopathy.

This clonotype has at least ten counts. The chain couples TRBV12-3 or TRBV12-4 to TRBJ2-5; 7 bases are a match to TRBD1. The CDR3 contains 12 residues. Trimming took 5 bases from V and 6 from J; bases not matched to a gene: 3. For the CDR3, the DNA is TGTGCCAGCAGTCTACAGGGGAAGACCCAGTACTTC. This encodes CASSLQGKTQYF.

This clonotype was recorded at least ten times. The chain is built from TRBV28 and TRBJ2-3, with TRBD1 identical over 9 bases. Per germline, CDR1 MDHEN and CDR2 SYDVKM. CDR3 length: 16 amino acids. With 7 bases clipped from V and 4 bases from J, the junction kept 12 bases outside the gene matches. CDR3 in DNA: TGTGCCAGCATGAGATCGACAGGGGGGACTGCAGATACGCAGTATTTT. Translation gives CASMRSTGGTADTQYF. The full variable domain, its missing parts supplied by reference TRBV28 and TRBJ2-3, is DVKVTQSSRYLVKRTGEKVFLECVQDMDHENMFWYRQDPGLGLRLIYFSYDVKMKEKGDIPEGYSVSREKKERFSLILESASTNQTSMYLCASMRSTGGTADTQYFGPGTRLTVL.

The chain couples TRBV7-9 to TRBJ2-7, with 11 positions matching TRBD2. From germline, CDR1 is SEHNR and CDR2 FQNEAQ (reference sequence). The ends lost 0 bases at V and 7 bases at J; junction bases unmatched: 2. This CDR3 spans 14 amino acids. Written as DNA, the CDR3 is TGTGCCAGCAGCTTAGCAGGGACTAGCGGTGAGCAGTACTTC. This gives the protein CASSLAGTSGEQYF.

This clonotype has ten or more counts. The V and J genes are TRBV12-5 and TRBJ2-5, with no clear D. CDR1 and CDR2 from the germline V gene are LGHNT and FRNRAP. The CDR3 is 15 amino acids. V was clipped by 0 bases and J by 1 base, with 9 bases between them. CDR3 in DNA: TGTGCTAGTGGTTTGGTATTGGCCTCCCAAGAGACCCAGTACTTC. Protein: CASGLVLASQETQYF.

Here the CDR3 DNA reads TGTGCCAGCAGCCAAGCACCGGGCTCCTACGAGCAGTACTTC. It yields the protein CASSQAPGSYEQYF. This chain joins TRBV3-1 and TRBJ2-7; D is undetermined. Trimming shortened V by 1 base and J by 0 bases, and 7 bases separated the two germline ends. Germline V gene data show CDR1 as LGHDT and CDR2 as YNNKEL (reference sequence). CDR3 length: 14 residues.

This clonotype was detected many times. The chain has TRBV27 and TRBJ2-2; 8 positions agree with TRBD2. J was trimmed by 8 bases and V by 1 base; bases with no gene match: 6. Germline-derived CDR1 and CDR2 are MNHEY and SMNVEV (reference sequence). The CDR3 runs to 15 residues. CDR3 sequence: CASSLFASGRGELFF. CDR3 nucleotide sequence: TGTGCCAGCAGTTTATTCGCTAGCGGGCGTGGGGAGCTGTTTTTT.

This clonotype occurred a few times. The V and J genes are TRBV5-1 and TRBJ2-5; D possibly corresponds to TRBD2 (6 bases). CDR1 and CDR2 from the germline V gene are SGHRS and YFSETQ. The CDR3 has 15 amino acids. The V gene lost 0 bases and the J gene lost 5 bases, with 14 bases spanning the gap. CDR3 amino acids: CASSLGRGLEETQYF. CDR3 coding DNA: TGCGCCAGCAGCTTGGGAAGGGGACTTGAGGAGACCCAGTACTTC.

About this clonotype itself: A clone one base away is much larger, so this may be a read error. The CDR3 end shows no conserved phenylalanine or tryptophan, and so a read error is likely. J is TRBJ1-2 and V is TRBV24-1; D uncertain. The CDR3 is 14 amino acids. The germline V gene has CDR1 KGHDR and CDR2 SFDVKD. V lost 3 bases and J 2 bases, leaving 9 bases between the germline ends. CDR3 bases: TGTGCCACCAGTGATGAACCCTTGAACTATGGCTACACCTAC. It yields the protein CATSDEPLNYGYTY.

This clonotype was seen ten or more times. This chain connects TRBV12-3 or TRBV12-4 to TRBJ2-7; 7 bases match TRBD1. With 2 bases clipped from V and 3 bases from J, the junction kept 4 bases outside the gene matches. This CDR3 is built from 14 residues. CDR3 loop: CASSLWGTDYEQYF. Written as DNA, the CDR3 is TGTGCCAGCAGTTTATGGGGGACAGACTACGAGCAGTACTTC.

This clonotype was seen ten or more times. The V gene is TRBV20-1, the J gene TRBJ1-2; D is unresolved. Germline V gene sequence: CDR1 DFQATT, CDR2 SNEGSKA (reference sequence). CDR3 length: 9 amino acids. The germline V and J ends were trimmed by 6 bases and 8 bases, with 7 bases remaining between them. The CDR3 reads CSASRGYTF. In DNA, the CDR3 is TGCAGTGCCAGTAGGGGCTACACCTTC.

V and J are TRBV12-3 or TRBV12-4 and TRBJ2-2; no firm D call. This CDR3 is 12 amino acids long. The V end was cut by 6 bases, the J end by 4 bases, with 6 bases between. The CDR3 loop reads CASRLSTGELFF. CDR3 DNA: TGTGCCAGCAGGTTATCCACCGGGGAGCTGTTTTTT.

The chain has TRBV30 and TRBJ2-2; TRBD2 aligns across 7 bases. Germline V gene sequence: CDR1 GTSNPN, CDR2 SVGIG (reference sequence). This CDR3 spans 16 amino acids. The V segment lost 0 bases and the J segment 6 bases; nucleotides outside the gene matches: 10. The DNA of the CDR3 is TGTGCCTGGAGTGTATGGGTTGGGAGGGCCCCCGGGGAGCTGTTTTTT. It specifies CAWSVWVGRAPGELFF. The whole variable domain, filled in from reference TRBV30 and TRBJ2-2, reads SQTIHQWPATLVQPVGSPLSLECTVEGTSNPNLYWYRQAAGRGLQLLFYSVGIGQISSEVPQNLSASRPQDRQFILSSKKLLLSDSGFYLCAWSVWVGRAPGELFFGEGSRLTVL.

The table lists this clonotype with a few counts. CDR3 nucleotides: TGTGCCAGCAGCTTGGTCGTGGTTAGCTATGGCTACACCTTC. Protein sequence: CASSLVVVSYGYTF. The rearrangement links TRBV5-8 to TRBJ1-2, with D unresolved. This CDR3 is built from 14 residues. Germline V gene data show CDR1 as SGHTS and CDR2 as YDEGEE. Trimming removed 0 bases from V and 4 bases from J, with 10 bases in between. Together with reference TRBV5-8 and TRBJ1-2, the CDR3 gives the full variable domain: EAGVTQSPTHLIKTRGQQATLRCSPISGHTSVYWYQQALGLGLQFLLWYDEGEERNRGNFPPRFSGRQFPNYSSELNVNALELEDSALYLCASSLVVVSYGYTFGSGTRLTVV.

This clonotype was picked up a small number of times. This chain connects TRBV14 to TRBJ1-1; D ambiguous. The CDR3 covers 14 residues. CDR1 SGHDN and CDR2 FVKESK come from the germline V gene. V lost 2 bases and J lost 4, with 11 bases in between. The CDR3 reads CASSQQATSTEAFF. CDR3 nucleotides: TGTGCCAGCAGCCAACAGGCCACCTCCACTGAAGCTTTCTTT. Variable domain in full (rest from reference TRBV14 and TRBJ1-1): EAGVTQFPSHSVIEKGQTVTLRCDPISGHDNLYWYRRVMGKEIKFLLHFVKESKQDESGMPNNRFLAERTGGTYSTLKVQPAELEDSGVYFCASSQQATSTEAFFGQGTRLTVV.

This clonotype was counted many times. This chain uses TRBV29-1 with TRBJ1-2; D ambiguous. This CDR3 region has 17 residues. Per the germline V gene, CDR1 is SQVTM and CDR2 is ANQGSEA. V lost 4 bases to trimming and J lost 6 bases, with 27 bases between them. The CDR3: CSVGLRAEMRLADGYTF. The CDR3 nucleotides read TGCAGCGTTGGCCTAAGGGCAGAAATGAGGCTCGCTGATGGCTACACCTTC.

This clonotype was seen repeatedly, ten times or more. The chain is built from TRBV20-1 and TRBJ2-1, with a possible D match to TRBD2 (6 bases). Trimming took 0 bases from V and 1 from J, leaving 13 bases between them. Germline CDR1 DFQATT, CDR2 SNEGSKA (reference sequence). There are 16 residues in the CDR3. The CDR3 loop reads CSARDSRRESYNEQFF. CDR3 in DNA: TGCAGTGCTAGAGATTCGAGACGGGAGTCCTACAATGAGCAGTTCTTC.

This clonotype was seen repeatedly, ten times or more. The chain links TRBV20-1 to TRBJ1-2; TRBD1 agrees at 9 bases. The CDR3 runs 11 residues. Germline trimming cut 6 bases from V and 8 bases from J; bases unmatched to any gene: 4. The germline V gene has CDR1 DFQATT and CDR2 SNEGSKA (reference sequence). CDR3 nucleotides: TGCAGTGCAAAGACAGGGGGGGGCTACACCTTC. It specifies CSAKTGGGYTF.

This clonotype was seen a single time. The chain couples TRBV12-3 or TRBV12-4 to TRBJ1-1; D is ambiguous. This CDR3 is 15 amino acids long. V lost 7 bases, J lost 2 bases, and 17 bases lay in between. Written as DNA, the CDR3 is TGTGCCAGCACGGTCCTCTTAGTGCCCAACACTGAAGCTTTCTTT. It codes for CASTVLLVPNTEAFF.

This clonotype was observed a handful of times. V gene TRBV14 combines with J gene TRBJ1-1; the D is unclear. The CDR3 is 16 amino acids. Deletions cut 0 bases from V and 3 bases from J, with 14 bases between. Germline CDR1 SGHDN, CDR2 FVKESK. The CDR3 reads CASSQEGWERDTEAFF. As DNA, the CDR3 is TGTGCCAGCAGCCAAGAAGGCTGGGAAAGGGACACTGAAGCTTTCTTT.

This clonotype has a count of ten or more. V is TRBV11-1 and J is TRBJ2-7; 10 bases align to TRBD1. In germline, CDR1 is SGHAT, CDR2 FQDESV (reference sequence). The CDR3 has 19 residues. J lost 2 bases, V lost 0 bases, and 13 bases had no gene match. In DNA, the CDR3 is TGTGCCAGCAGCTTAGCCGGGACAGGGGTGGTGAGGTTTCCCTACGAGCAGTACTTC. Its translation: CASSLAGTGVVRFPYEQYF.

The gene calls are TRBV7-2 and TRBJ2-5, with TRBD1 matching over 7 bases. J lost 5 bases, V lost 5 bases, and 5 bases had no gene match. The CDR3 consists of 13 residues. From germline, CDR1 is SGHTA and CDR2 FQGNSA. The chain's CDR3 is CASSATGLETQYF. The CDR3 bases are TGTGCCAGCAGCGCGACAGGGTTGGAGACCCAGTACTTC.

In this sample, this clonotype turned up many times. The V gene is TRBV6-5, the J gene TRBJ1-2; 7 bases agree with TRBD1. J lost 8 bases, V lost 4 bases, and 19 bases had no gene match. CDR1 is MNHEY, CDR2 SVGAGI, per germline. The CDR3 contains 17 residues. Written as DNA, the CDR3 is TGTGCCAGCAGTTTCACCTCCGGGACAGCAAACCTCTGGGGCTACACCTTC. As protein: CASSFTSGTANLWGYTF.

The sample holds many counts of this clonotype. This chain links TRBV27 with TRBJ1-1, with 9 bases fitting TRBD1. With 6 bases clipped from V and 5 bases from J, the junction kept 10 bases outside the gene matches. The CDR3 has 15 residues. Germline V gene lookup returns CDR1 MNHEY and CDR2 SMNVEV (reference sequence). CDR3 in amino acids: CASRDPGTGRTEAFF. The CDR3 nucleotides are TGTGCCAGCAGAGACCCCGGGACAGGGCGGACTGAAGCTTTCTTT.

This clonotype was observed at least ten times. V and J are TRBV29-1 and TRBJ2-7; 9 bases are shared with TRBD1. J gave up 0 bases and V 8 bases, and 5 bases lay outside the gene matches. This CDR3 is 13 amino acids long. Germline CDR1 SQVTM, CDR2 ANQGSEA. DNA for the CDR3: TGCAGCACAAGGACAGGGGCCTCCTACGAGCAGTACTTC. Translation: CSTRTGASYEQYF.

The gene calls are TRBV19 and TRBJ1-5; no firm D call. Trimming left V 7 bases short and J 0 bases short, with 10 bases between. The CDR3 is 14 amino acids. CDR1 and CDR2 (germline): LNHDA, SQIVND (reference sequence). DNA of the CDR3: TGTGCCAGTATCGAACTTTATAGCAATCAGCCCCAGCATTTT. Its protein is CASIELYSNQPQHF.

This clonotype has ten or more counts. The chain has TRBV7-2 and TRBJ1-2; D might be TRBD1 (5 bases). The ends were cut back, 1 base at V and 7 bases at J, with 10 bases in the middle. CDR1 and CDR2 from the germline V gene are SGHTA and FQGNSA. The CDR3 has 13 amino acids. CDR3 DNA: TGTGCCAGCAGCTTAGGAGGGGTTGGTGGCTACACCTTC. Translating gives CASSLGGVGGYTF.

This clonotype was detected many times. This chain uses TRBV6-5 with TRBJ2-3, with D perhaps matching TRBD2 (7 bases). V lost 2 bases and J 7 bases, leaving 16 bases between the germline ends. Germline CDR1 is MNHEY and CDR2 is SVGAGI. This CDR3 is built from 15 residues. The CDR3 protein is CASSYGGGRRNTQYF. The CDR3 DNA sequence: TGTGCCAGCAGTTACGGGGGGGGGCGCAGGAATACGCAGTATTTT.

The chain is built from TRBV4-1 and TRBJ2-7, with a possible D match to TRBD1 (5 bases). This CDR3 spans 15 amino acids. The germline V and J ends were trimmed by 1 base and 1 base, with 11 bases remaining between them. CDR1 is MGHRA and CDR2 is YSYEKL in the germline V gene. CDR3 sequence: CASSQVGAESYEQYF. In DNA, the CDR3 is TGCGCCAGCAGCCAAGTTGGGGCTGAGTCCTACGAGCAGTACTTC.